This is a list of T cell receptor beta chains from one sample in a study of blood T cells in healthy people across ages. TCRdb processed the 5' RACE reads anew with MiXCR; each CDR3 protein has one entry. The sample has approximately 850,000 distinct CDR3 sequences; roughly 44% are singletons. The specimen was blood. The receptor source for this set is a man aged 60 to 69 in good health. Both conserved end residues are part of each CDR3. The order of the fields is clone size, J gene, V gene, D gene, CDR3 protein, CDR3 DNA. The D gene is left open where the match is weak. Rows give clone size only sometimes, using once, few, many, or a class for an expanded clone.

clone size: -
J gene: TRBJ2-3
V gene: TRBV20-1
D gene: -
CDR3 protein: CSAVQGTDTQYF
CDR3 DNA: TGCAGTGCTGTACAGGGAACAGATACGCAGTATTTT

clone size: -
J gene: TRBJ1-2
V gene: TRBV20-1
D gene: -
CDR3 protein: CSATIRSGTGYTF
CDR3 DNA: TGCAGTGCCACTATAAGGAGCGGAACTGGCTACACCTTC

clone size: -
J gene: TRBJ1-2
V gene: TRBV20-1
D gene: -
CDR3 protein: CSARGNFLYTF
CDR3 DNA: TGCAGTGCTCGGGGCAATTTTCTCTACACCTTC

clone size: -
J gene: TRBJ2-5
V gene: TRBV29-1
D gene: TRBD2
CDR3 protein: CSVDSVAGEPNQETQYF
CDR3 DNA: TGCAGCGTTGATTCGGTAGCGGGGGAGCCTAATCAAGAGACCCAGTACTTC

clone size: few
J gene: TRBJ1-6
V gene: TRBV2
D gene: TRBD1
CDR3 protein: CARQGANSPLHF
CDR3 DNA: TGTGCCAGACAGGGGGCGAATTCACCCCTCCACTTT

clone size: few
J gene: TRBJ1-6
V gene: TRBV20-1
D gene: -
CDR3 protein: CSATQGLDRSPLHF
CDR3 DNA: TGCAGTGCTACTCAGGGTTTGGATCGTTCACCCCTCCACTTT

clone size: -
J gene: TRBJ2-4
V gene: TRBV21-1
D gene: -
CDR3 protein: CASSKVPGAEVRTKNIQYF
CDR3 DNA: TGTGCCAGCAGCAAAGTGCCGGGGGCCGAGGTTCGAACCAAAAACATTCAGTACTTC

clone size: -
J gene: TRBJ2-1
V gene: TRBV28
D gene: TRBD2
CDR3 protein: CASSWASGGSYNEQFF
CDR3 DNA: TGTGCCAGCAGTTGGGCTAGCGGGGGGTCTTACAATGAGCAGTTCTTC

clone size: once
J gene: TRBJ2-7
V gene: TRBV5-5
D gene: -
CDR3 protein: CASSRADNEQYF
CDR3 DNA: TGTGCCAGCAGCCGGGCGGACAACGAGCAGTACTTC

clone size: -
J gene: TRBJ1-1
V gene: TRBV15
D gene: -
CDR3 protein: CATSRGGGLNTEAFF
CDR3 DNA: TGTGCCACCAGCAGAGGCGGGGGCTTGAACACTGAAGCTTTCTTT

clone size: -
J gene: TRBJ2-3
V gene: TRBV12-3/TRBV12-4
D gene: TRBD2
CDR3 protein: CASSFIGTSGGSDTQYF
CDR3 DNA: TGTGCCAGCAGTTTTATTGGGACTAGCGGGGGTTCAGATACGCAGTATTTT

clone size: -
J gene: TRBJ2-1
V gene: TRBV5-1
D gene: -
CDR3 protein: CASSSQVTPFYNEQFF
CDR3 DNA: TGCGCCAGCAGCTCCCAGGTAACCCCCTTCTACAATGAGCAGTTCTTC

clone size: -
J gene: TRBJ2-5
V gene: TRBV20-1
D gene: TRBD1
CDR3 protein: CSARPGGRGQETQYF
CDR3 DNA: TGCAGTGCTCGCCCAGGGGGCAGAGGGCAAGAGACCCAGTACTTC

clone size: many
J gene: TRBJ2-3
V gene: TRBV7-2
D gene: -
CDR3 protein: CASSFSGTRTDTQYF
CDR3 DNA: TGTGCCAGCAGCTTTTCCGGGACTCGCACAGATACGCAGTATTTT

clone size: -
J gene: TRBJ2-7
V gene: TRBV10-1
D gene: -
CDR3 protein: CASSERGCEQYF
CDR3 DNA: TGCGCCAGCAGTGAGCGGGGCTGCGAGCAGTACTTC

clone size: once
J gene: TRBJ1-4
V gene: TRBV20-1
D gene: -
CDR3 protein: CSADSGLGEKLFF
CDR3 DNA: TGCAGTGCCGATTCAGGGTTAGGGGAAAAACTGTTTTTT

clone size: few
J gene: TRBJ2-3
V gene: TRBV9
D gene: TRBD1
CDR3 protein: CASSSTGGVDTQYF
CDR3 DNA: TGTGCCAGCAGCTCTACAGGGGGCGTCGATACGCAGTATTTT

clone size: -
J gene: TRBJ1-2
V gene: TRBV18
D gene: TRBD1
CDR3 protein: CASSIGQGEGYTF
CDR3 DNA: TGTGCCAGCTCAATCGGACAGGGCGAAGGCTACACCTTC

clone size: -
J gene: TRBJ2-3
V gene: TRBV9
D gene: -
CDR3 protein: CASSVDGGTTDTQYF
CDR3 DNA: TGTGCCAGCAGCGTAGATGGGGGAACCACAGATACGCAGTATTTT

clone size: -
J gene: TRBJ1-1
V gene: TRBV19
D gene: TRBD1
CDR3 protein: CASSKDRGASNTEAFF
CDR3 DNA: TGTGCCAGTAGTAAAGACAGGGGCGCCTCGAACACTGAAGCTTTCTTT

clone size: few
J gene: TRBJ1-5
V gene: TRBV6-2/TRBV6-3
D gene: -
CDR3 protein: CASSYGVGGGQPQHF
CDR3 DNA: TGTGCCAGCAGTTACGGTGTGGGAGGGGGTCAGCCCCAGCATTTT

clone size: -
J gene: TRBJ2-6
V gene: TRBV15
D gene: -
CDR3 protein: CATTDGSGANVLTF
CDR3 DNA: TGTGCCACCACAGACGGTTCTGGGGCCAACGTCCTGACTTTC

clone size: -
J gene: TRBJ2-7
V gene: TRBV6-2/TRBV6-3
D gene: TRBD1
CDR3 protein: CASRTGQGAAYEQYF
CDR3 DNA: TGTGCCAGCAGAACCGGACAGGGGGCAGCCTACGAGCAGTACTTC

clone size: few
J gene: TRBJ1-1
V gene: TRBV7-2
D gene: -
CDR3 protein: CASSPLGGRTNTEAFF
CDR3 DNA: TGTGCCAGCAGCCCCCTAGGGGGGCGGACGAACACTGAAGCTTTCTTT

clone size: -
J gene: TRBJ2-1
V gene: TRBV20-1
D gene: -
CDR3 protein: CSARVQKAYWDNEQFF
CDR3 DNA: TGCAGTGCTAGAGTCCAGAAAGCGTATTGGGACAATGAGCAGTTCTTC

clone size: -
J gene: TRBJ2-7
V gene: TRBV18
D gene: -
CDR3 protein: CASSPRPGGGDEQYF
CDR3 DNA: TGTGCCAGCTCACCACGTCCAGGGGGGGGCGACGAGCAGTACTTC

clone size: few
J gene: TRBJ2-5
V gene: TRBV7-2
D gene: -
CDR3 protein: CASSFGPYQETQYF
CDR3 DNA: TGTGCCAGCAGCTTCGGGCCTTACCAAGAGACCCAGTACTTC

clone size: -
J gene: TRBJ1-2
V gene: TRBV2
D gene: -
CDR3 protein: CASRPTGTNYSYTF
CDR3 DNA: TGTGCCAGCAGGCCCACAGGGACTAACTATAGCTACACCTTC

clone size: few
J gene: TRBJ2-5
V gene: TRBV20-1
D gene: TRBD1
CDR3 protein: CSAMSAGTGRETQYF
CDR3 DNA: TGCAGTGCTATGTCTGCCGGGACAGGGAGAGAGACCCAGTACTTC

clone size: many
J gene: TRBJ2-5
V gene: TRBV29-1
D gene: -
CDR3 protein: CSAIPQQETQYF
CDR3 DNA: TGCAGCGCTATCCCACAGCAAGAGACCCAGTACTTC

clone size: once
J gene: TRBJ2-1
V gene: TRBV4-3
D gene: -
CDR3 protein: CASSHREGTLETQFF
CDR3 DNA: TGCGCTAGCAGCCACAGGGAAGGGACTTTAGAGACCCAGTTCTTC

clone size: -
J gene: TRBJ2-3
V gene: TRBV10-3
D gene: -
CDR3 protein: CAISDGGHPSTDTQYF
CDR3 DNA: TGTGCCATCAGTGACGGGGGACACCCTAGCACAGATACGCAGTATTTT

clone size: few
J gene: TRBJ2-5
V gene: TRBV20-1
D gene: -
CDR3 protein: CSAEDPNRGETQYF
CDR3 DNA: TGCAGTGCCGAAGACCCCAACCGGGGGGAGACCCAGTACTTC

clone size: -
J gene: TRBJ2-7
V gene: TRBV15
D gene: -
CDR3 protein: CAASRVTGTHEQYF
CDR3 DNA: TGTGCCGCCAGCAGAGTTACAGGGACCCACGAGCAGTACTTC

clone size: -
J gene: TRBJ1-1
V gene: TRBV7-9
D gene: -
CDR3 protein: CASKFEEVNTEAFF
CDR3 DNA: TGTGCCAGCAAATTCGAAGAGGTTAACACTGAAGCTTTCTTT

clone size: once
J gene: TRBJ2-2
V gene: TRBV7-2
D gene: TRBD2
CDR3 protein: CASSHSGGPNTGELFF
CDR3 DNA: TGTGCCAGCAGTCATAGCGGGGGGCCGAACACCGGGGAGCTGTTTTTT

clone size: -
J gene: TRBJ2-7
V gene: TRBV3-1
D gene: -
CDR3 protein: CASSQGPLQYF
CDR3 DNA: TGTGCCAGCAGCCAGGGCCCCCTCCAGTACTTC

clone size: -
J gene: TRBJ2-3
V gene: TRBV7-9
D gene: TRBD1
CDR3 protein: CASSQGQGGTDTQYF
CDR3 DNA: TGTGCCAGCAGCCAGGGACAGGGTGGCACAGATACGCAGTATTTT

clone size: few
J gene: TRBJ2-1
V gene: TRBV5-1
D gene: TRBD2
CDR3 protein: CASSPIRGGEQFF
CDR3 DNA: TGCGCCAGCAGCCCGATTCGCGGGGGTGAGCAGTTCTTC

clone size: -
J gene: TRBJ2-1
V gene: TRBV25-1
D gene: TRBD2
CDR3 protein: CASSKGASGAYNEQFF
CDR3 DNA: TGTGCCAGCAGTAAAGGGGCTAGCGGGGCGTACAATGAGCAGTTCTTC

clone size: -
J gene: TRBJ2-3
V gene: TRBV29-1
D gene: TRBD2
CDR3 protein: CSAASAGGAADTQYF
CDR3 DNA: TGCAGCGCGGCGTCTGCGGGGGGCGCCGCAGATACGCAGTATTTT

clone size: few
J gene: TRBJ1-1
V gene: TRBV12-3/TRBV12-4
D gene: -
CDR3 protein: CASGWGANEAFF
CDR3 DNA: TGTGCCAGTGGTTGGGGGGCTAATGAAGCTTTCTTT

clone size: -
J gene: TRBJ1-1
V gene: TRBV6-2/TRBV6-3
D gene: -
CDR3 protein: CASRPTNTEAFF
CDR3 DNA: TGTGCCAGCAGGCCGACCAACACTGAAGCTTTCTTT

clone size: -
J gene: TRBJ2-1
V gene: TRBV4-3
D gene: -
CDR3 protein: CASSQEQQGYNEQFF
CDR3 DNA: TGCGCCAGCAGCCAAGAACAGCAGGGCTACAATGAGCAGTTCTTC

clone size: -
J gene: TRBJ2-5
V gene: TRBV20-1
D gene: -
CDR3 protein: CSARDAGRGSQETQYF
CDR3 DNA: TGCAGTGCTAGAGATGCGGGCAGGGGAAGCCAAGAGACCCAGTACTTC